A single count supports the clone carrying this TCR beta chain. TCRdb's table, derived via immunoSEQ multiplex PCR, lists solely in-frame clones and lacks some. The profile covers about 270,000 clones, with 85% to 90% appearing a single time and over 3.5% taken by the ten largest. All enrollees were about 18 to 90 years old and from under 25 US areas. This sample stems from a study of blood T cell repertoires in COVID-19. At the level of the study: Sources were T cells, B-cell-depleted T cells, or PBMCs; the material itself was cDNA or gDNA.

Per the germline V gene, CDR1 is SEHNR and CDR2 is FQNEAQ (reference sequence). CDR3 length equals 16 residues. V lost 3 bases, J lost 5 bases, and 17 bases lay in between. Sequencing was performed on PBMCs or T cells enriched from blood (not recorded which). This chain connects TRBV7-9 to TRBJ2-1; D is uncertain. This TCR derives from a woman aged 30 to 39 with acute COVID-19. CDR3 loop: CASSFYPHSFDNEQFF. DNA for the CDR3: TGTGCCAGCAGCTTTTATCCCCACAGTTTCGACAATGAGCAGTTCTTC.